This T cell receptor (beta chain) came from a study of regulatory T cells in long-lasting Graves disease. The study's findings and limits: Clonotypes that were public and shared totalled about 2,500 in persistent patients versus around 1,000 in new patients.

Time point described: newly diagnosed GD, antithyroid drugs for less than 3 months. Extracted PBMC RNA gave rise to the TCR library. Library construction for TCR beta used iRepertoire HTBI primers and Arm-PCR of CDR3 regions. TCRdb re-derived calls from the multiplex PCR reads in MiXCR, one entry per CDR3 protein. The sample shows 520,000 or so distinct CDR3 sequences, 9.5% to 15% of them seen only once. CDR1 is KGHDR and CDR2 is SFDVKD in the germline V gene. CDR3 length: 16 residues. The V segment lost 3 bases and the J segment 2 bases; nucleotides outside the gene matches: 9. This clonotype has ten or more counts. Its target is not known. These data were also reused for a study on T cells in Graves' hyperthyroidism and ophthalmopathy. From that second work: RT-PCR in the first round (using the HTBI primer set) targeted the TCR CDR3.

Here the sequenced sample was peripheral blood mononuclear cells (PBMCs), taken at new diagnosis, from a patient treated with antithyroid drugs. V and J are TRBV24-1 and TRBJ2-7; 7 bases match TRBD1. This receptor was taken from a woman in her 30s with Graves disease. The CDR3 spells CATSDQTGKHPYEQYF. For the CDR3, the DNA is TGTGCCACCAGTGATCAGACAGGGAAACACCCCTACGAGCAGTACTTC.